This paragraph reports one TCR beta chain. One junction end disagrees with the germline gene, perhaps due to a read error. Per the germline V gene, CDR1 is SQVTM and CDR2 is ANQGSEA. The CDR3 has 13 amino acids. The tissue used was unsorted bulk material of 20-30 mg. RNA and DNA were co-extracted from it with the AllPrep DNA/RNA mini kit. These data belong to a study of tumor-infiltrating lymphocytes in primary liver carcinoma. A primer in the constant region served to generate TCR beta cDNA from around 500 ng of total RNA. Researchers made the TCR beta libraries by running three nested multiplex PCR rounds with slightly modified ARM-PCR. Forward primers for TRBV1-TRBV30 and a C-beta reverse primer served the first two PCR rounds, at about 10 cycles each. From the multiplex PCR reads, TCRdb called clonotypes with MiXCR, one entry per CDR3 protein. The table records about 97,000 distinct CDR3 sequences, under 70% of them present only once.

The J gene is TRBJ2-1, the V gene TRBV29-1; TRBD1 is a possible D gene (6 bases). Sequencing used liver tumor tissue from sampling region 2. Indicated subset: tumor region T2, inferior pole. The source of this sequence is a woman aged 55-69 years with primary liver carcinoma and hepatitis B virus infection. DNA for the CDR3: TGCAGTGTTGAGGGGGACAAGAACAATGAGCAATTCTTC. This codes for CSVEGDKNNEQFF.